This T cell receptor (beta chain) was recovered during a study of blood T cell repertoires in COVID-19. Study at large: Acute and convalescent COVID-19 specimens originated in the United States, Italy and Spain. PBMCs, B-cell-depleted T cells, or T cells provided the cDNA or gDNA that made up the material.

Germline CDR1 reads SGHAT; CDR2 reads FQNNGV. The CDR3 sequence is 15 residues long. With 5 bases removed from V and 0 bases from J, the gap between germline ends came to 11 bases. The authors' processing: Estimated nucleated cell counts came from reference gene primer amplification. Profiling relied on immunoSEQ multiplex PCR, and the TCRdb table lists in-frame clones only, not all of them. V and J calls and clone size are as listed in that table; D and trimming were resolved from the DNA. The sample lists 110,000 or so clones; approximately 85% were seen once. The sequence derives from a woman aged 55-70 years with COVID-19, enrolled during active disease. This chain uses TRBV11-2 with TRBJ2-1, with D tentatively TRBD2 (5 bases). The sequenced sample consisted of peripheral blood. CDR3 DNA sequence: TGTGCCAGCAGCCGAGGGTCATACTCCTACAATGAGCAGTTCTTC. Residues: CASSRGSYSYNEQFF.